This T cell receptor (beta chain) was retrieved from a study of blood T cell repertoires in COVID-19. At the level of the study: Spain, Italy and the United States supplied samples that represented acute and convalescent COVID-19. Sources were T cells, B-cell-depleted T cells, or PBMCs; the material itself was cDNA or gDNA.

After removal of 4 bases from V and 4 bases from J, the junction contained 7 bases not matched to a gene. This CDR3 spans 14 amino acids. Germline V gene sequence: CDR1 SGHNT, CDR2 YYREEE (reference sequence). Authors' processing steps: Estimates of nucleated cell counts were drawn from the amplification of reference gene primers. Assay used: immunoSEQ multiplex PCR; TCRdb lists only in-frame clones, some missing. For V, J and clone size, that table is used; D and trimming come from the DNA. The sample has approximately 330,000 clones, 90% seen once. Patients of the Seattle cohort, enrolled during active infection, were followed longitudinally.

The chain couples TRBV5-4 to TRBJ2-7, with 8 bases lining up with TRBD2. The material sequenced was peripheral blood. The clonotype comes from a woman in her 40s with COVID-19, enrolled during active disease. The CDR3 DNA follows: TGTGCCAGCAGCAGGACTAGCCTTTCGTACGAGCAGTACTTC. It encodes CASSRTSLSYEQYF.